Sequencing of this T cell receptor (beta chain) was carried out in a study of T cell repertoires in cytomegalovirus infection. There are 14 residues in the CDR3. Germline V gives CDR1 SGHVT, CDR2 SQSDAQ. One entry per CDR3 protein results from TCRdb running MiXCR on the reads. The sample holds about 220,000 distinct CDR3 sequences; 35% to 45% are singletons and the top ten take approximately 60%. This clonotype came up once. Its antigen is undetermined. A junction boundary mismatches the germline segment, possibly from a read error. Study-level results: Of the TCR beta families, the public ones yielded a cumulative frequency that identified carriers of CMV plus the relevant HLA.

Sequences were derived from CD8+ T cells from cultured PBMCs, sampled from culture after CMV antigen stimulation. V and J are TRBV7-4 and TRBJ2-5; 7 nucleotides align to TRBD2. This receptor was obtained from a human donor in good health (CMV status not recorded). Some clones in this sample may be carry-over from other donors' samples. CDR3 region: CASSSADMRETPYF. The CDR3 bases are TGTGCAAGCAGCTCTGCCGACATGCGGGAGACCCCGTACTTC.